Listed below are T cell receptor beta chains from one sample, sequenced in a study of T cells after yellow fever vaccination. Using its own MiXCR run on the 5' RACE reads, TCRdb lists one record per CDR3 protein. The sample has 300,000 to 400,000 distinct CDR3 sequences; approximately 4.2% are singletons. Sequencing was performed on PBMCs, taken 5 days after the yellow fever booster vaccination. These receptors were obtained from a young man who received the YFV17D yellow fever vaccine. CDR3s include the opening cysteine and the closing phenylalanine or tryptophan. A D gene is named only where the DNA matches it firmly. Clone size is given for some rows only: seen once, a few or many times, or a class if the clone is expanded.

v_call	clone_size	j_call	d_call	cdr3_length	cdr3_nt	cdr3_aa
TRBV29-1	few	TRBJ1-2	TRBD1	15	TGCAGCGTTGACTTCAGAGGGGGCACGGACTATGGCTACACCTTC	CSVDFRGGTDYGYTF
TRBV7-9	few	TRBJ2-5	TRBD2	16	TGTGCCAGCAGCGCTAAAGCGGGGGCTTCCCAAGAGACCCAGTACTTC	CASSAKAGASQETQYF
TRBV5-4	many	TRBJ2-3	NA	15	TGTGCCAGCAGCCCGTCCGGACTGGGCGGGGATACGCAGTATTTT	CASSPSGLGGDTQYF
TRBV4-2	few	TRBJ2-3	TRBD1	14	TGTGCCAGCAGCCAGAGACAGGGTACAGATACGCAGTATTTT	CASSQRQGTDTQYF
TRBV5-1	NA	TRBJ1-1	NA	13	TGCGCCAGCAGTCCACGTACGAACACTGAAGCTTTCTTT	CASSPRTNTEAFF
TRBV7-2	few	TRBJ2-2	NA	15	TGTGCCAGCAGCTTGAGATTTCTTAACACCGGGGAGCTGTTTTTT	CASSLRFLNTGELFF
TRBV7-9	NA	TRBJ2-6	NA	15	TGTGCCAGCAGCCGTGTAGGGGCCGGGGCCAACGTCCTGACTTTC	CASSRVGAGANVLTF
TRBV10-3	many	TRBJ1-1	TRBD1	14	TGTGCCATCAACCAACCGGGACAGGGAAATGAAGCTTTCTTT	CAINQPGQGNEAFF
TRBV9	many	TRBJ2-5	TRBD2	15	TGTGCCAGCAGCGTATACGGCGGGGGCCAAGAGACCCAGTACTTC	CASSVYGGGQETQYF
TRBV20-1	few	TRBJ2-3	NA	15	TGCAGTGCTCCTTTTCCGGGACGGAAGATTTATACGCAGTATTTT	CSAPFPGRKIYTQYF
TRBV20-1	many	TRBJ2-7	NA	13	TGCAGTGCTAGAGCAGGGCTAGCCTACGAGCAGTACTTC	CSARAGLAYEQYF
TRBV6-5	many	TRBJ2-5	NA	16	TGTGCCAGCAGTTACTCCCTGGTGGGATCCGAAGAGACCCAGTACTTC	CASSYSLVGSEETQYF
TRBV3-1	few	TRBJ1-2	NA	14	TGTGCCAGCAGCCAAGAGGGCAGCAACTATGGCTACACCTTC	CASSQEGSNYGYTF
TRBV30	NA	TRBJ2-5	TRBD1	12	TGTGCCCTTACAGGGGGCTTGGAGACCCAGTACTTC	CALTGGLETQYF
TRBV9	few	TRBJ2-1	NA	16	TGTGCCAGCAGCGTAGCTGCGCGGGGCACATTCAATGAGCAGTTCTTC	CASSVAARGTFNEQFF
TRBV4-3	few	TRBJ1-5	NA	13	TGCGCCAGCAGCCAAGTCCAGGATCAGCCCCAGCATTTT	CASSQVQDQPQHF
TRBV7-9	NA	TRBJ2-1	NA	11	TGTGCCAGTGCAACAGGGCTTGAGCAGTTCTTC	CASATGLEQFF
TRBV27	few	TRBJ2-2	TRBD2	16	TGTGCCAGCAGTGTACCTAGCGGGGGGGCCGTCGGGGAGCTGTTTTTT	CASSVPSGGAVGELFF
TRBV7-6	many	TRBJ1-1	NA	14	TGTGCCAGCAGCAGGGGGGGACTGAACACTGAAGCTTTCTTT	CASSRGGLNTEAFF
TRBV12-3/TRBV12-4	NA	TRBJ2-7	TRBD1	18	TGTGCCAGCAGACATTCCGGGACAGGGAGGCAGCGTCCTGTCGAGCAGTACTTC	CASRHSGTGRQRPVEQYF
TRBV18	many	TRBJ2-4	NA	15	TGTGCCAGCTCACCAGAGTCCCTAGCCAAAAACATTCAGTACTTC	CASSPESLAKNIQYF
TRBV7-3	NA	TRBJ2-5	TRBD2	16	TGTGCCAGCAGCCGAGGACTAGCGGGGGGCCAAGAGACCCAGTACTTC	CASSRGLAGGQETQYF
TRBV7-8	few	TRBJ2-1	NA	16	TGTGCCAGCATCGGGGCGGAACTGCAAAGATACAATGAGCAGTTCTTC	CASIGAELQRYNEQFF
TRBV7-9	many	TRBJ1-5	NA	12	TGTGCCAGCAGCATCTCGACTCAGCCCCAGCATTTT	CASSISTQPQHF
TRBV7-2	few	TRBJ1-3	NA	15	TGTGCCAGCAGCTTAGGGCGGGGGGCTGGAAACACCATATATTTT	CASSLGRGAGNTIYF
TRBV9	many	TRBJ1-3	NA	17	TGTGCCAGCAGCGAAGGGGGGGGACGCGATATTGGAAACACCATATATTTT	CASSEGGGRDIGNTIYF
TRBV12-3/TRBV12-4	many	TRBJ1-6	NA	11	TGTGCCAGCAGTGAAAATTCACCCCTCCACTTT	CASSENSPLHF
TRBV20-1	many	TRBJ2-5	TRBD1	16	TGCAGTGCCTTGACAGGGGTGGGGTCCCCCCAAGAGACCCAGTACTTC	CSALTGVGSPQETQYF
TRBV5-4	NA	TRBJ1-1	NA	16	TGTGCCAGCAGCCCACGGCGGGGCGGGATTGAGGGTGAAGCTTTCTTT	CASSPRRGGIEGEAFF
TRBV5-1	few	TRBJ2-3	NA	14	TGCGCCAGCAGCTTGTGGGAAGACACAGATACGCAGTATTTT	CASSLWEDTDTQYF
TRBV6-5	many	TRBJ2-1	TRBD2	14	TGTGCCAGCAGTTACGGGACTAGGGGGAGTGAGCAGTTCTTC	CASSYGTRGSEQFF
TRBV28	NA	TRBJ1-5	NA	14	TGTGCCAGCAGTCCCGTCGGGGAGAGGCAGCCCCAGCATTTT	CASSPVGERQPQHF
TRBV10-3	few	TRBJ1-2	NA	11	TGTGCCATCAGTGTGGGGGGTGGCTACACCTTC	CAISVGGGYTF
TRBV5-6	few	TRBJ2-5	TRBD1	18	TGTGCCAGCAGCTCCGCCTACCGGGACAGGGGGCTACAAGAGACCCAGTACTTC	CASSSAYRDRGLQETQYF
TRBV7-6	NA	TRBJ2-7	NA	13	TGTGCCAGCAGCCCCCAGAGGGGATACGAGCAGTACTTC	CASSPQRGYEQYF
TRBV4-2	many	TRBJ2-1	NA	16	TGTGCCAGCAGCCGGCTTGACCGGTCCGTCTTGGATGAGCAGTTCTTC	CASSRLDRSVLDEQFF
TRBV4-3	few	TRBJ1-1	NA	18	TGCGCCAGCAGCCAAGGGTCGTTAAGGAACTGGGAAAACACTGAAGCTTTCTTT	CASSQGSLRNWENTEAFF
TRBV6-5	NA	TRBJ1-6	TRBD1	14	TGTGCCAGCAGGGGAGGACAGGGGAATTCACCCCTCCACTTT	CASRGGQGNSPLHF
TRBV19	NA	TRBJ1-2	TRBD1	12	TGTGCCAGTAGTATACGGACAGGACGCTACACCTTC	CASSIRTGRYTF
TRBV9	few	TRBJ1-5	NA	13	TGTGCCAGCAGCGCCCTCGACCTAGGGCCCCAGCATTTT	CASSALDLGPQHF
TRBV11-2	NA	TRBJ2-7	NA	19	TGTGCCAGCAGCCGCATGGCCGGACAACTCGTTAGGAGCTCCTACGAGCAGTACTTC	CASSRMAGQLVRSSYEQYF
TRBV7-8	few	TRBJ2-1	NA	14	TGTGCCAGCAGCTTAGCCCCCTCGTACAATGAGCAGTTCTTC	CASSLAPSYNEQFF
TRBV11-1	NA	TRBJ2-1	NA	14	TGTGCCAGCAGCTCCTTTTCGGGGTACAATGAGCAGTTCTTC	CASSSFSGYNEQFF
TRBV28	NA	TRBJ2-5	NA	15	TGTGCCAGCAGTTCACGGATACTTATACAAGAGACCCAGTACTTC	CASSSRILIQETQYF
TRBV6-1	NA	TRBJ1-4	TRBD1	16	TGTGCCAGCAGTGAAGCCGGACAGGGTAGAGATGAAAAACTGTTTTTT	CASSEAGQGRDEKLFF
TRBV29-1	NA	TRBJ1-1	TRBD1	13	TGCAGCGTTGACACAGGGGAGGGGACTGAAGCTTTCTTT	CSVDTGEGTEAFF
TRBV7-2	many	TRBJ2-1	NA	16	TGTGCCAGCAGCTTAATCGGCGGGGTCTCCTACAATGAGCAGTTCTTC	CASSLIGGVSYNEQFF
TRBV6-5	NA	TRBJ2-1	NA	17	TGTGCCAGCAGAGATAGGAGTAAATCAAATCGCCACAATGAGCAGTTCTTC	CASRDRSKSNRHNEQFF
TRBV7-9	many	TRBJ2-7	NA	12	TGTGCCAGCAAGGGCGGATCCTACGAGCAGTACTTC	CASKGGSYEQYF
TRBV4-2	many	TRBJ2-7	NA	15	TGTGCCAGCAGCCAAGGGGACGGATTGAATTACGAGCAGTACTTC	CASSQGDGLNYEQYF